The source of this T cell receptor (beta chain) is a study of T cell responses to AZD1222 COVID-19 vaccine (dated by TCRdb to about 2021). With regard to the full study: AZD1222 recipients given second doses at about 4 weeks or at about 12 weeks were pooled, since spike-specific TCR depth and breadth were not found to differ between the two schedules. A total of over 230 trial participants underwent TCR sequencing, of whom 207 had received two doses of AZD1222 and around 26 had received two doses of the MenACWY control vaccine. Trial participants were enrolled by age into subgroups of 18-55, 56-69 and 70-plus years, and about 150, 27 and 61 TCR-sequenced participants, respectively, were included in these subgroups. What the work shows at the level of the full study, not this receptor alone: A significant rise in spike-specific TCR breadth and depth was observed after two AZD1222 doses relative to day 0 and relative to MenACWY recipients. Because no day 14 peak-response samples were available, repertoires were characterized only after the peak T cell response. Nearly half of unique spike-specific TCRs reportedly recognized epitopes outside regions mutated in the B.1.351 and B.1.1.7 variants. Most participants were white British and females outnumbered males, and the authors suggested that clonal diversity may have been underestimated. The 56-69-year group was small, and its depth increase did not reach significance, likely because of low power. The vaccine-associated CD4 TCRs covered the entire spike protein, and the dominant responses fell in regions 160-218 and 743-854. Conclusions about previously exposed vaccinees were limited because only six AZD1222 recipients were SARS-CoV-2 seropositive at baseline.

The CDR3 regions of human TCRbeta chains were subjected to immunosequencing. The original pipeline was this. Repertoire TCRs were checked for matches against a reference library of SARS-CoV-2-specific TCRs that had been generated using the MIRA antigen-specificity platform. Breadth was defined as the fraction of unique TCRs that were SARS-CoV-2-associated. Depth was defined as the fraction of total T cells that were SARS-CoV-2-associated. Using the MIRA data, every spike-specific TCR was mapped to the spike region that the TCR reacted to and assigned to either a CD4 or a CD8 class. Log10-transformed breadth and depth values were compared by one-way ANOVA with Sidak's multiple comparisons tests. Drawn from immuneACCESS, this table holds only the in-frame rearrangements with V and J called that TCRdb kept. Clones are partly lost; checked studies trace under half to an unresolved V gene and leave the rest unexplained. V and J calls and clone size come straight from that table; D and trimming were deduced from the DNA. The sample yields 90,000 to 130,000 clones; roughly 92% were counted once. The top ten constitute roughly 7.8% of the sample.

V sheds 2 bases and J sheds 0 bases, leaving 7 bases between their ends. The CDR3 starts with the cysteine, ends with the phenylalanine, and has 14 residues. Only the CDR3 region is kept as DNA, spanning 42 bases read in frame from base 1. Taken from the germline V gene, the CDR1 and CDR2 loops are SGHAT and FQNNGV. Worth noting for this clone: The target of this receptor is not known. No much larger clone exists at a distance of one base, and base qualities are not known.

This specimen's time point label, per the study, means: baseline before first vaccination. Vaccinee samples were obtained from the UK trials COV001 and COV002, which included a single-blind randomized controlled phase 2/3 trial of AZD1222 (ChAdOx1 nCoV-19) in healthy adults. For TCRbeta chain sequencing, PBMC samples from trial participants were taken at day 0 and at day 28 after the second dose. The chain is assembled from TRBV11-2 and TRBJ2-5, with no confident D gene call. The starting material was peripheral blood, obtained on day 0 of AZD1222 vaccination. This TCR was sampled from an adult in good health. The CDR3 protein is CASSLLEYQETQYF. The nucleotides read TGTGCCAGCAGCTTATTAGAGTACCAAGAGACCCAGTACTTC.